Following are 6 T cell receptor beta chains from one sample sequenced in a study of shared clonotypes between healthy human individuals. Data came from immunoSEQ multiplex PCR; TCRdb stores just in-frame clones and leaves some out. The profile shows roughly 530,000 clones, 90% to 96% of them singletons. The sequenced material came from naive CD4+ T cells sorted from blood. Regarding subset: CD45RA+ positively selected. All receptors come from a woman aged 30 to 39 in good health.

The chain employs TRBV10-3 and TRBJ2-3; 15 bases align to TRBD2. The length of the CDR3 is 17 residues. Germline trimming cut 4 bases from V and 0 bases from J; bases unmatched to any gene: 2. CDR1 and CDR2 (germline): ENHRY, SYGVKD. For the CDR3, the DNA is TGTGCCATCAGTGGGGGACTAGCGGGAGGTAGCACAGATACGCAGTATTTT. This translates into CAISGGLAGGSTDTQYF.

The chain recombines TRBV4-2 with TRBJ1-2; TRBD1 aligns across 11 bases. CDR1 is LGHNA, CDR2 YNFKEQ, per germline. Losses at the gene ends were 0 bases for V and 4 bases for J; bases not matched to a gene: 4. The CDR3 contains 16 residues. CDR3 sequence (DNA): TGTGCCAGCAGCCAAGAAGGGACAGGGGGACCCTATGGCTACACCTTC. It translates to CASSQEGTGGPYGYTF.

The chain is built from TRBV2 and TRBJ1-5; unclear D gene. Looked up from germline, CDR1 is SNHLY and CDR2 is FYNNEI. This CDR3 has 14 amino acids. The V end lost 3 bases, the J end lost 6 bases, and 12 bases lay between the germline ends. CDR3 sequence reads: CASSDISVSQPQHF. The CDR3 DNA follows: TGTGCCAGCAGTGACATATCAGTTAGTCAGCCCCAGCATTTT.

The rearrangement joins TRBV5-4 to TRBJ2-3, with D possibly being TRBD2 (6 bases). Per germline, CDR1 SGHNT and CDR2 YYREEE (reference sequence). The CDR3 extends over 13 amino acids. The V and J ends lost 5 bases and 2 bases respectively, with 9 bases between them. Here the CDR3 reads CASRRDFTDTQYF. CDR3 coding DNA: TGTGCCAGCAGGCGGGACTTCACAGATACGCAGTATTTT.

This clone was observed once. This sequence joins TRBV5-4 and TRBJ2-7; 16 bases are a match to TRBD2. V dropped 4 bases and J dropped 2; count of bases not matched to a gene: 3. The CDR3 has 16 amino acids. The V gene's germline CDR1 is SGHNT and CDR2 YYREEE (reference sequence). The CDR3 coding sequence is TGTGCCAGCAGCCCGGGACTAGCGGGAGGGCCCTACGAGCAGTACTTC. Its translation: CASSPGLAGGPYEQYF.

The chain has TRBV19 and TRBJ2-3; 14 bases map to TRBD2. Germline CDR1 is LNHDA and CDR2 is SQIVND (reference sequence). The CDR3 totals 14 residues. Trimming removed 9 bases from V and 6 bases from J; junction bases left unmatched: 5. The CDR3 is CASRLAGGPDTQYF. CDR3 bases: TGTGCCAGCAGACTAGCGGGAGGGCCCGATACGCAGTATTTT.